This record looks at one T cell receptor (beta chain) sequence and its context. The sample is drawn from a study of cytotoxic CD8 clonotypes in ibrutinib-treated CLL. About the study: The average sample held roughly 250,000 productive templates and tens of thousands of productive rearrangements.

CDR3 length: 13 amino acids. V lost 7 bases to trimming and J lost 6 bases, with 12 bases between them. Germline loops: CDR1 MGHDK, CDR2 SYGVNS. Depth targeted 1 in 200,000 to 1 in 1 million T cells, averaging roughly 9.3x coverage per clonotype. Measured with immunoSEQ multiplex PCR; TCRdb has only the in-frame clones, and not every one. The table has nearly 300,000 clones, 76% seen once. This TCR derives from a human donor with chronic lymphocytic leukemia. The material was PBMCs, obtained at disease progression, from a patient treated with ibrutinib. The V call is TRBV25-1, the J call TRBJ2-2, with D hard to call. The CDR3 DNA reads TGTGCCAGCAAGGCTGCCGGTGCCGGGGAGCTGTTTTTT. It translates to CASKAAGAGELFF.